Below are 16 T cell receptor beta chains sequenced from a single sample in a study of cytomegalovirus exposure and HLA in healthy donors. Vbeta (60) and Jbeta (13) primers were used in the PCR. Assay: immunoSEQ multiplex PCR; the TCRdb copy retains only in-frame clones and omits some. The sample carries approximately 140,000 clones, over 70% recorded once. Sequencing used PBMCs. These receptor sequences come from a woman between 35 and 50 years old in good health and CMV-seronegative.

The chain combines TRBV20-1 with TRBJ1-1; D gene ambiguous. CDR3 length: 11 amino acids. Germline assignment: CDR1 DFQATT and CDR2 SNEGSKA (reference sequence). The V end lost 3 bases, the J end lost 2 bases, and 4 bases lay between the germline ends. CDR3 residues: CSASLNTEAFF. The CDR3 nucleotides read TGCAGTGCTAGTCTCAACACTGAAGCTTTCTTT.

The chain carries TRBV6-6 and TRBJ1-2, with no clear D. The CDR3 runs to 12 residues. CDR1 is MNHNY, CDR2 SVGAGI, per germline (reference sequence). Trimming removed 4 bases at V and 8 bases at J, with 11 bases between. The CDR3 DNA sequence: TGTGCCAGCAGTTTTGAGGGTAACGGCTACACCTTC. Its protein is CASSFEGNGYTF.

Turning to this clone: The CDR3 end shows no conserved phenylalanine or tryptophan, and so a read error is likely. The DNA is left out, because the CDR3 cannot be placed on it with certainty; the CDR3 is given as TCRdb lists it. The gene calls are TRBV23-1 and TRBJ1-2. TRBV23-1 is placed among ORFs of uncertain function. The CDR3 length is 13 residues, termini included. The chain's CDR3 is CASSHPPGSRGGL.

The chain uses TRBV6-1 and TRBJ2-7, with D possibly being TRBD1 (6 bases). The CDR3 is 14 amino acids. Germline lookup yields CDR1 MNHNS and CDR2 SASEGT. Trimming removed 9 bases from V and 0 bases from J, with 15 bases in between. CDR3: CASQTGPSSYEQYF. CDR3 sequence (DNA): TGTGCCAGTCAAACAGGGCCGAGCTCCTACGAGCAGTACTTC.

The chain recombines TRBV27 with TRBJ1-1, with a possible D match to TRBD1 (5 bases). The germline gives CDR1 MNHEY, CDR2 SMNVEV (reference sequence). CDR3 length equals 13 residues. V was pared by 4 bases and J by 4 bases, with 10 bases between. The CDR3 DNA follows: TGTGCCAGCAGTTGGGGGGTAGCCACTGAAGCTTTCTTT. Its translation is CASSWGVATEAFF.

CDR3 residues: CASRDFRDRSGELFF. DNA for the CDR3: TGTGCCAGCAGGGATTTCCGGGACAGAAGCGGGGAGCTGTTTTTT. The chain couples TRBV11-1 to TRBJ2-2, with 7 bases that match TRBD1. Trimming at V came to 6 bases and at J to 7 bases, leaving 11 bases not matched to a gene. The germline V gene encodes CDR1 SGHAT and CDR2 FQDESV (reference sequence). This CDR3 has 15 residues.

The rearrangement joins TRBV4-1 to TRBJ2-7; the match to TRBD2 covers 7 bases. The germline V gene encodes CDR1 MGHRA and CDR2 YSYEKL. V lost 0 bases and J lost 2; bases outside the gene matches: 7. CDR3 size: 16 residues. CDR3 region: CASSQDPAGLPYEQYF. The CDR3 DNA follows: TGCGCCAGCAGCCAAGATCCAGCGGGGCTTCCCTACGAGCAGTACTTC.

This clone turned up a few times. This sequence joins TRBV19 and TRBJ2-1; D might be TRBD2 (6 bases). With 1 base removed from V and 8 bases from J, the gap between germline ends came to 21 bases. Germline V gene data show CDR1 as LNHDA and CDR2 as SQIVND (reference sequence). CDR3 length: 17 amino acids. CDR3 loop: CASSIGVPPEGEDEQFF. DNA for the CDR3: TGTGCCAGTAGTATAGGAGTGCCGCCTGAAGGGGAGGATGAGCAGTTCTTC.

V is TRBV7-2 and J is TRBJ1-3; no reliable D call. The germline gives CDR1 SGHTA, CDR2 FQGNSA. CDR3 length: 12 amino acids. Trimming removed 5 bases from V and 0 bases from J, with 2 bases in between. CDR3 DNA sequence: TGTGCCAGCAGCCACTCTGGAAACACCATATATTTT. As protein: CASSHSGNTIYF.

The sample holds a few counts of this clone. V and J are TRBV7-9 and TRBJ2-3, with 7 bases matching TRBD2. The CDR3 sequence is 12 residues long. CDR1 is SEHNR and CDR2 is FQNEAQ in the germline V gene (reference sequence). Trimming took 5 bases from V and 8 from J; bases not matched to a gene: 4. The CDR3 loop is CASSPWGGTQYF. DNA of the CDR3: TGTGCCAGCAGCCCATGGGGGGGTACGCAGTATTTT.

The CDR3 sequence: CASSVGTSGPHEQFF. CDR3 DNA sequence: TGTGCCAGCAGCGTAGGGACTAGCGGGCCCCATGAGCAGTTCTTC. The V call is TRBV9, the J call TRBJ2-1; TRBD2 aligns across 11 bases. V was pared by 0 bases and J by 8 bases, with 4 bases of the junction left unmatched. The germline V gene has CDR1 SGDLS and CDR2 YYNGEE. The CDR3 covers 15 residues. The whole variable domain, remainder taken from reference TRBV9 and TRBJ2-1, is DSGVTQTPKHLITATGQRVTLRCSPRSGDLSVYWYQQSLDQGLQFLIQYYNGEERAKGNILERFSAQQFPDLHSELNLSSLELGDSALYFCASSVGTSGPHEQFFGPGTRLTVL.

The chain carries TRBV5-6 and TRBJ2-1; D is unclear. The CDR3 is 15 residues long. V shed 2 bases and J shed 0 bases, with 9 bases lying between them. CDR1 is SGHDT, CDR2 YYEEEE, per germline. DNA of the CDR3: TGTGCCAGCAGCTTCGCCCTAAACTCCTACAATGAGCAGTTCTTC. Protein product: CASSFALNSYNEQFF.

The chain couples TRBV2 to TRBJ1-5, with TRBD1 matching over 8 bases. The CDR3 runs 13 residues. Germline CDR1 reads SNHLY; CDR2 reads FYNNEI. J lost 6 bases, V lost 9 bases, and 7 bases had no gene match. CDR3 DNA: TGTGCCAGTAGACTGACAGGGGCTCAGCCCCAGCATTTT. This sequence encodes CASRLTGAQPQHF.

This clone is a singleton in its sample. The chain joins TRBV28 to TRBJ1-5, with 7 bases that match TRBD1. With V trimmed by 5 bases and J by 2 bases, 9 bases remained unmatched. Per the germline V gene, CDR1 is MDHEN and CDR2 is SYDVKM. The CDR3 is made up of 16 amino acids. CDR3 amino acids: CASSPQGVLGNQPQHF. CDR3 bases: TGTGCCAGCAGTCCTCAGGGGGTGCTCGGCAATCAGCCCCAGCATTTT. Based on the CDR3 plus reference TRBV28 and TRBJ1-5, the full variable domain is DVKVTQSSRYLVKRTGEKVFLECVQDMDHENMFWYRQDPGLGLRLIYFSYDVKMKEKGDIPEGYSVSREKKERFSLILESASTNQTSMYLCASSPQGVLGNQPQHFGDGTRLSIL.

J is TRBJ1-2 and V is TRBV11-2; D may be TRBD1 (6 bases). The CDR3 runs to 19 residues. Germline V gene lookup returns CDR1 SGHAT and CDR2 FQNNGV. V was clipped by 3 bases and J by 2 bases, with 25 bases between them. CDR3 sequence (DNA): TGTGCCAGCAGCTTCATCCGGGAAAGGGACATCCGGTTCAACTATGGCTACACCTTC. Translated, it gives CASSFIRERDIRFNYGYTF.

This clone appeared once. V usage is TRBV19 and J usage is TRBJ1-1; D possibly corresponds to TRBD1 (5 bases). This CDR3 has 16 residues. Germline lookup yields CDR1 LNHDA and CDR2 SQIVND (reference sequence). Between the trimmed V and J ends, which lost 9 bases and 4 bases, there was a span of 24 bases. The CDR3 loop is CASAPTYGGVGTEAFF. The CDR3 DNA follows: TGTGCCAGCGCTCCCACCTATGGAGGGGTCGGCACTGAAGCTTTCTTT.